This TCR beta chain derives from a study of blood T cell repertoires in COVID-19. Across the whole study: PBMCs, B-cell-depleted T cells, or T cells were the source of the cDNA or gDNA that made up the material.

Authors' methods: Researchers report that nucleated cell counts were estimated from reference gene primer amplification. Libraries were prepared by immunoSEQ multiplex PCR; TCRdb keeps only in-frame clonotypes and omits some of them. The D gene and trimming were derived from the DNA, and the V and J assignments and clone size from that table. The sample has about 120,000 clones, around 78% seen once; the top ten hold about 2%. The CDR3 extends over 12 amino acids. Germline assignment: CDR1 MNHNY and CDR2 SVGAGI (reference sequence). V lost 2 bases, J lost 8 bases, and 9 bases lay in between. V usage is TRBV6-6 and J usage is TRBJ1-2; perhaps TRBD1 as D (6 bases). Sequenced: peripheral blood. The source is a man between 65 and 85 years old with acute or convalescent COVID-19. This chain's CDR3 is CASSYPGTGYTF. The CDR3 DNA reads as TGTGCCAGCAGTTACCCCGGGACAGGCTACACCTTC.